The rows below give T cell receptor beta chains drawn from one sample of a study of T cells in Graves' hyperthyroidism and ophthalmopathy. Via MiXCR, TCRdb re-called the multiplex PCR reads, giving one row per CDR3 protein. The table has roughly 530,000 distinct CDR3 sequences, about a sixth seen once. The sample taken for sequencing was blood. These receptors all stem from a woman aged 18-29 years with Graves' ophthalmopathy. Each CDR3 is given with its conserved first and last residue. A D gene is named only where the DNA matches it firmly. Size is stated for part of the rows, as once, few or many counts, or as a class when the clone is expanded.

clone_size	j_call	d_call	v_call	cdr3_aa	cdr3_nt
.	TRBJ2-7	TRBD1	TRBV28	CASSLIGWTGPDEQYF	TGTGCCAGCAGTTTGATTGGGTGGACAGGGCCAGACGAGCAGTACTTC
many	TRBJ2-7	.	TRBV7-8	CASSLESTREQYF	TGTGCCAGCAGCTTAGAATCAACAAGGGAGCAGTACTTC
few	TRBJ1-1	TRBD1	TRBV5-5	CASSLLGTGARVTEAFF	TGTGCCAGCAGCTTGCTCGGGACAGGGGCGAGGGTCACTGAAGCTTTCTTT
many	TRBJ2-7	.	TRBV7-8	CASSPGLDGEQYF	TGTGCCAGCAGCCCAGGATTGGATGGCGAGCAGTACTTC
many	TRBJ2-1	.	TRBV28	CASSPVAVTYNEQFF	TGTGCCAGCAGTCCGGTGGCGGTAACCTACAATGAGCAGTTCTTC
many	TRBJ2-5	.	TRBV30	CAWSKGQGETQYF	TGTGCCTGGAGCAAGGGACAAGGAGAGACCCAGTACTTC
.	TRBJ2-1	.	TRBV20-1	CSARVDTKHYNEQFF	TGCAGTGCTAGAGTGGATACGAAACACTACAATGAGCAGTTCTTC
.	TRBJ1-6	.	TRBV7-8	CASSLVGGTSSPLHF	TGTGCCAGCAGCTTAGTGGGGGGTACGAGTTCACCCCTCCACTTT
many	TRBJ2-5	.	TRBV20-1	CSARDKDTVGETQYF	TGCAGTGCTAGAGATAAGGACACCGTCGGGGAGACCCAGTACTTC
few	TRBJ1-2	.	TRBV7-9	CASSLNILGYTF	TGTGCCAGCAGCTTAAATATTTTGGGCTACACCTTC
many	TRBJ1-3	.	TRBV30	CAWSVSGLYGNTIYF	TGTGCCTGGAGTGTATCGGGACTGTATGGAAACACCATATATTTT
once	TRBJ2-3	.	TRBV4-3	CASSQEGAYSNTDTQYF	TGCGCCAGCAGCCAAGAAGGGGCTTACTCGAACACAGATACGCAGTATTTT
few	TRBJ2-2	.	TRBV5-4	CASRVDGAGELFF	TGTGCCAGCAGAGTGGATGGCGCCGGGGAGCTGTTTTTT
medium-sized	TRBJ1-1	.	TRBV20-1	CSARDSGVGNTEAFF	TGCAGTGCTAGAGATTCAGGGGTAGGGAACACTGAAGCTTTCTTT
many	TRBJ2-7	TRBD2	TRBV7-8	CASSLEAGLVREQYF	TGTGCCAGCAGCTTAGAAGCGGGACTAGTCCGGGAGCAGTACTTC
.	TRBJ1-2	.	TRBV5-6	CASSLGTVRYGYTF	TGTGCCAGCAGCTTGGGGACAGTTCGCTATGGCTACACCTTC
many	TRBJ1-1	.	TRBV11-2	CASSEPLGRLNTEAFF	TGTGCCAGCAGCGAACCCCTGGGGAGGTTGAACACTGAAGCTTTCTTT
.	TRBJ2-1	.	TRBV7-8	CASSLAGGGDYNEQFF	TGTGCCAGCAGCTTAGCGGGAGGGGGGGACTACAATGAGCAGTTCTTC
.	TRBJ1-2	.	TRBV19	CASSISGRVTYGYTF	TGTGCCAGTAGTATTTCTGGCAGAGTCACCTATGGCTACACCTTC
many	TRBJ2-1	TRBD2	TRBV7-8	CASSLSLSGSIDEQFF	TGTGCCAGCAGCTTATCTCTAAGCGGGAGTATCGATGAGCAGTTCTTC
.	TRBJ1-1	TRBD1	TRBV5-1	CASSLEGAEVTEAFF	TGCGCCAGCAGCTTGGAGGGGGCGGAGGTTACTGAAGCTTTCTTT
.	TRBJ2-7	.	TRBV10-3	CAIFSGLNYEQYF	TGTGCCATTTTCTCGGGACTGAACTACGAGCAGTACTTC
many	TRBJ1-1	.	TRBV3-1	CASSQGPGDTEAFF	TGTGCCAGCAGCCAAGGCCCGGGAGACACTGAAGCTTTCTTT
.	TRBJ2-1	.	TRBV5-1	CASSLASRNEQFF	TGCGCCAGCAGCTTGGCTTCGCGCAATGAGCAGTTCTTC
many	TRBJ1-5	.	TRBV27	CASSSSFRGDQPQHF	.
many	TRBJ2-1	.	TRBV4-3	CASSQWSYGNEQFF	TGCGCCAGCAGCCAATGGTCGTACGGCAATGAGCAGTTCTTC
few	TRBJ1-3	.	TRBV6-1	CASSDDSAGNTIYF	TGTGCCAGCAGTGACGACAGCGCTGGAAACACCATATATTTT
many	TRBJ2-2	TRBD2	TRBV28	CASRSGANTGELFF	TGTGCCAGCAGGAGCGGGGCCAACACCGGGGAGCTGTTTTTT
.	TRBJ1-1	.	TRBV24-1	CATSDPAGAEAFF	TGTGCCACCAGTGATCCGGCAGGGGCAGAAGCTTTCTTT
.	TRBJ1-2	TRBD1	TRBV11-2	CASSPVRTGRSGYTF	TGTGCCAGCAGTCCTGTACGGACAGGGAGGTCTGGCTACACCTTC
.	TRBJ2-5	.	TRBV5-4	CASSLMTNFKKETQYF	TGTGCCAGCAGCTTGATGACAAACTTTAAAAAAGAGACCCAGTACTTC
few	TRBJ1-1	TRBD1	TRBV3-1	CASSQYGQGNTEAFF	TGTGCCAGCAGCCAATATGGACAGGGGAACACTGAAGCTTTCTTT
few	TRBJ1-1	.	TRBV9	CASSPPGPNEAFF	TGTGCCAGCAGCCCCCCGGGACCCAATGAAGCTTTCTTT
few	TRBJ2-2	.	TRBV7-9	CASSLSMADANTGELFF	TGTGCCAGCAGCTTATCCATGGCAGACGCGAACACCGGGGAGCTGTTTTTT
many	TRBJ2-1	.	TRBV28	CASSLGYYNEQFF	TGTGCCAGCAGCCTCGGATACTACAATGAGCAGTTCTTC
few	TRBJ2-2	.	TRBV5-4	CATEKLSGELFF	TGTGCCACCGAAAAACTTTCTGGGGAGCTGTTTTTT
many	TRBJ2-5	TRBD2	TRBV3-1	CASSRGTSGGVETQYF	TGTGCCAGCAGCCGAGGGACTAGCGGGGGGGTGGAGACCCAGTACTTC
many	TRBJ1-5	.	TRBV2	CASSGEGYQPQHF	TGTGCCAGCAGTGGCGAAGGTTATCAGCCCCAGCATTTT